The 19 T cell receptor beta chains given below trace back to one sample, sequenced in a study of control samples from healthy donors and cancer patients. Method: immunoSEQ multiplex PCR; TCRdb's copy keeps in-frame clones and lacks some. This table has 70,000 to 80,000 clones, 84% appearing once. Sequencing was carried out using blood. The receptors derive from a man in his fifties in good health.

The chain couples TRBV2 to TRBJ2-7; tentatively, D is TRBD1 or TRBD2 (5 bases each). From germline, CDR1 is SNHLY and CDR2 FYNNEI. The V and J ends lost 5 bases and 11 bases respectively, with 19 bases between them. The CDR3 is 13 residues long. CDR3 region: CASSYAGTGEKYF. In DNA form, the CDR3 reads TGTGCCAGCAGTTACGCCGGGACCGGGGAGAAGTACTTC.

The chain couples TRBV9 to TRBJ2-5; TRBD1 matches at 12 bases. There are 17 residues in the CDR3. Germline V lookup: CDR1 SGDLS, CDR2 YYNGEE. V was clipped by 2 bases and J by 0 bases; unmatched bases: 5. The CDR3 region is CASSVRDRGLYQETQYF. The CDR3 nucleotides read TGTGCCAGCAGCGTCCGGGACAGGGGGCTGTACCAAGAGACCCAGTACTTC.

The genes are TRBV27 and TRBJ2-7; TRBD2 agrees at 12 bases. CDR1 is MNHEY and CDR2 is SMNVEV in the germline V gene (reference sequence). The CDR3 extends over 17 amino acids. V shed 6 bases, J shed 6 bases, and the junction held 15 bases outside the gene matches. The CDR3 region has the DNA TGTGCCAGCAGATTAGGGCCGAGACTAGCGGGAGACGGCGAGCAGTACTTC. It specifies CASRLGPRLAGDGEQYF.

The chain couples TRBV7-8 to TRBJ1-1; TRBD1 is a possible D gene (6 bases). V was shortened by 5 bases and J by 11 bases, with 21 bases between the two germline ends. The germline V gene encodes CDR1 SGHVS and CDR2 FQNEAQ. CDR3 length: 14 amino acids. CDR3 bases: TGTGCCAGCAGCAAAGACAGGTTAAGGGTGTGGGCTTTCTTT. Translating it yields CASSKDRLRVWAFF.

Only one count was recorded for this clone. The chain has TRBV9 and TRBJ2-3; 7 positions agree with TRBD1. Losses at the gene ends were 7 bases for V and 7 bases for J; bases not matched to a gene: 15. The CDR3 sequence is 15 residues long. CDR1 SGDLS and CDR2 YYNGEE come from the germline V gene. CDR3 DNA: TGTGCCAGCTCCCCCTTCAATGACAGGGCCAATACGCAGTATTTT. The encoded protein is CASSPFNDRANTQYF. The whole variable domain, filled in from reference TRBV9 and TRBJ2-3, reads DSGVTQTPKHLITATGQRVTLRCSPRSGDLSVYWYQQSLDQGLQFLIQYYNGEERAKGNILERFSAQQFPDLHSELNLSSLELGDSALYFCASSPFNDRANTQYFGPGTRLTVL.

This rearrangement joins TRBV10-3 to TRBJ2-3; 9 nucleotides match TRBD2. V lost 9 bases to trimming and J lost 2 bases; unmatched junction nucleotides: 3. The CDR3 runs to 13 residues. CDR1 and CDR2 (germline): ENHRY, SYGVKD. The CDR3 protein is CAILAGPTDTQYF. CDR3 in DNA: TGTGCCATTCTAGCGGGACCCACAGATACGCAGTATTTT.

This clone was observed a handful of times. The chain joins TRBV30 to TRBJ2-1; a weak D match, TRBD1 (6 bases). The germline V gene encodes CDR1 GTSNPN and CDR2 SVGIG (reference sequence). The CDR3 contains 13 residues. Trimming left V 5 bases short and J 8 bases short, with 16 bases between. CDR3 coding DNA: TGTGCCTGGGGAAAACAGGGTTTGGATGAGCAGTTCTTC. Translated, it gives CAWGKQGLDEQFF.

The chain couples TRBV6-2 or TRBV6-3 to TRBJ2-7; D is ambiguous. CDR1 is MNHEY, CDR2 SVGEGT, per germline. Trimming took 0 bases from V and 5 from J, leaving 17 bases between them. This CDR3 region has 16 residues. The CDR3 DNA is TGTGCCAGCAGTTACTCGACGACATATCAGTCTAACGAGCAGTACTTC. It codes for CASSYSTTYQSNEQYF.

The V gene is TRBV5-6, the J gene TRBJ2-3; the match to TRBD1 covers 9 bases. Germline trimming cut 2 bases from V and 4 bases from J; bases unmatched to any gene: 5. Germline V CDR1 and CDR2: SGHDT, YYEEEE. The CDR3 totals 15 residues. CDR3 bases: TGTGCCAGCAGCTTCCTGACAGGGGGTGCAGATACGCAGTATTTT. Translation: CASSFLTGGADTQYF.

The rearrangement uses TRBV28 and TRBJ2-3; the match to TRBD2 covers 11 bases. CDR3 size: 17 residues. The V segment lost 6 bases and the J segment 1 base; nucleotides outside the gene matches: 9. Germline loops: CDR1 MDHEN, CDR2 SYDVKM. The DNA for the CDR3 is TGTGCCAGCAGAGCGGGACTAGCGGAGGGGGGCACAGATACGCAGTATTTT. Its protein is CASRAGLAEGGTDTQYF. Full variable domain (outside the CDR3, taken from reference TRBV28 and TRBJ2-3): DVKVTQSSRYLVKRTGEKVFLECVQDMDHENMFWYRQDPGLGLRLIYFSYDVKMKEKGDIPEGYSVSREKKERFSLILESASTNQTSMYLCASRAGLAEGGTDTQYFGPGTRLTVL.

The genes are TRBV6-2 or TRBV6-3 and TRBJ2-7; TRBD2 agrees at 10 bases. The CDR3 runs to 15 residues. Germline V CDR1 and CDR2: MNHEY, SVGEGT. J gave up 6 bases and V 0 bases, and 5 bases lay outside the gene matches. The CDR3 is CASSYSEREGPEQYF. DNA for the CDR3: TGTGCCAGCAGTTACTCAGAGCGGGAGGGCCCCGAGCAGTACTTC.

This sequence joins TRBV27 and TRBJ2-1, with 9 bases fitting TRBD2. The CDR3 has 15 amino acids. Germline loops: CDR1 MNHEY, CDR2 SMNVEV (reference sequence). V trimming: 5 bases; J trimming: 7 bases; junction bases outside the gene matches: 9. Written as DNA, the CDR3 is TGTGCCAGCAGTCCCCCGGGACTAGCTGGGAATGAGCAGTTCTTC. Amino acids: CASSPPGLAGNEQFF.

V gene TRBV14 combines with J gene TRBJ1-1; D is possibly TRBD1 (6 bases). Germline CDR1 and CDR2: SGHDN and FVKESK. Trimming left V 1 base short and J 4 bases short, with 13 bases between. The length of the CDR3 is 15 residues. CDR3 DNA sequence: TGTGCCAGCAGCCAAGGCTGGGGGGCGAGCACTGAAGCTTTCTTT. This translates into CASSQGWGASTEAFF. Together with reference TRBV14 and TRBJ1-1, the CDR3 gives the full variable domain: EAGVTQFPSHSVIEKGQTVTLRCDPISGHDNLYWYRRVMGKEIKFLLHFVKESKQDESGMPNNRFLAERTGGTYSTLKVQPAELEDSGVYFCASSQGWGASTEAFFGQGTRLTVV.

The chain employs TRBV29-1 and TRBJ2-1, with D tentatively TRBD2 (7 bases). Per germline, CDR1 SQVTM and CDR2 ANQGSEA. The length of the CDR3 is 17 residues. Trimming left V 4 bases short and J 7 bases short, with 26 bases between. The CDR3 DNA reads TGCAGCGTTGTACCCCCCGGGGGGCCCCTCAAGTGGAATGAGCAGTTCTTC. The encoded protein is CSVVPPGGPLKWNEQFF.

This clone was detected once. V is TRBV11-2 and J is TRBJ2-5, with 7 positions matching TRBD2. This CDR3 has 15 residues. Germline V gene lookup returns CDR1 SGHAT and CDR2 FQNNGV. V dropped 4 bases and J dropped 2; count of bases not matched to a gene: 7. CDR3 in DNA: TGTGCCAGCAGCTCGTCGACGGGGGGACAAGAGACCCAGTACTTC. Its protein is CASSSSTGGQETQYF.

The CDR3 loop reads CASSILLSYEQYF. The DNA of the CDR3 is TGTGCCAGTAGTATATTACTGAGCTACGAGCAGTACTTC. This chain links TRBV19 with TRBJ2-7; D is ambiguous. The germline CDR1 and CDR2 sequences are LNHDA and SQIVND (reference sequence). Trimming pared 2 bases from V and 3 bases from J, leaving 8 bases between. The CDR3 has 13 residues.

The chain combines TRBV7-9 with TRBJ2-3; D ambiguous. This CDR3 is 14 amino acids long. Germline loops: CDR1 SEHNR, CDR2 FQNEAQ (reference sequence). V gave up 5 bases and J gave up 6 bases, with 15 bases separating them. CDR3 bases: TGTGCCAGCAGCCTCCGGACCCCCGCCGATACGCAGTATTTT. Its translation is CASSLRTPADTQYF.

This clone was found once. V gene TRBV28 combines with J gene TRBJ1-2; possible D gene TRBD1, 5 bases. The germline CDR1 and CDR2 sequences are MDHEN and SYDVKM. This CDR3 has 11 residues. The ends were cut back, 8 bases at V and 8 bases at J, with 12 bases in the middle. CDR3 in amino acids: CASFRRGGYTF. DNA for the CDR3: TGTGCCAGCTTCCGGAGGGGCGGCTACACCTTC.

The CDR3 nucleotides read TGTGCCAGCAGCTTAGACAACACCGGGGAGCTGTTTTTT. Translating it yields CASSLDNTGELFF. The J gene is TRBJ2-2, the V gene TRBV11-2; the D is unclear. Germline V gene lookup returns CDR1 SGHAT and CDR2 FQNNGV. Trimming took 0 bases from V and 2 from J, leaving 1 base between them. CDR3 size: 13 residues.